What follows are 14 T cell receptor beta chains derived from one specimen sequenced in a study of shared clonotypes between healthy human individuals. CD8 cells classed as naive were CD45RO-negative and positively selected for CCR7, excluding terminally differentiated effector memory CD45RA+ cells. Sequenced by immunoSEQ multiplex PCR; TCRdb stores in-frame clones only, minus some. The top ten clones hold 0.9% to 1.4% of a sample with millions of clones, about 95% of them seen once. The sample comprised naive CD8+ T cells sorted from blood. The source of these receptors is a man aged 18-30 years in good health.

CDR3 amino acids: CASRWSGGNDQPQHF. CDR3 coding DNA: TGTGCCAGCAGATGGTCCGGCGGTAATGATCAGCCCCAGCATTTT. The chain has TRBV27 and TRBJ1-5; D is undetermined. Trimming cost V 6 bases and J 5 bases, with 17 bases left between them. Germline values: CDR1 MNHEY, CDR2 SMNVEV (reference sequence). This CDR3 spans 15 amino acids.

V usage is TRBV6-5 and J usage is TRBJ2-5, with D perhaps assigned TRBD1 or TRBD2 (7 bases each). The CDR3 runs to 15 residues. The V end was cut by 5 bases, the J end by 2 bases, with 15 bases between. Per germline, CDR1 MNHEY and CDR2 SVGAGI. The CDR3 protein is CASSQPRGGQETQYF. CDR3 coding DNA: TGTGCCAGCAGTCAACCCAGGGGGGGACAAGAGACCCAGTACTTC.

This chain links TRBV10-3 with TRBJ2-7; 8 bases line up with TRBD1. V lost 6 bases and J lost 5; bases outside the gene matches: 3. The CDR3 extends over 12 amino acids. Germline V gene sequence: CDR1 ENHRY, CDR2 SYGVKD. The CDR3 loop reads CAIRTGVNEQYF. The CDR3, as DNA: TGTGCCATCAGGACAGGGGTAAACGAGCAGTACTTC.

The chain carries TRBV27 and TRBJ2-5; weak D call: TRBD2 (7 bases). V was pared by 5 bases and J by 4 bases, with 20 bases between. Germline loops: CDR1 MNHEY, CDR2 SMNVEV (reference sequence). The CDR3 loop spans 16 amino acids. The CDR3 reads CASSTLMGGPRETQYF. CDR3 coding DNA: TGTGCCAGCAGTACCTTGATGGGGGGGCCTCGAGAGACCCAGTACTTC.

The chain has TRBV4-1 and TRBJ2-1; 7 bases align to TRBD2. Germline V gives CDR1 MGHRA, CDR2 YSYEKL. This CDR3 has 15 amino acids. Losses at the gene ends were 6 bases for V and 8 bases for J; bases not matched to a gene: 13. CDR3 DNA sequence: TGCGCCAGCAGTATAGGCGGGGGATGGGGCGATGAGCAGTTCTTC. Its translation is CASSIGGGWGDEQFF.

The chain carries TRBV28 and TRBJ2-7, with D possibly being TRBD2 (6 bases). This CDR3 has 14 residues. Germline V gene data show CDR1 as MDHEN and CDR2 as SYDVKM. Trimming stripped 3 bases from V and 3 bases from J, with 12 bases between. The CDR3: CASSFTSSDYEQYF. In DNA, the CDR3 is TGTGCCAGCAGTTTTACTAGCAGCGACTACGAGCAGTACTTC.

About this clone itself: Mismatch with germline at one junction end may stem from a read error. This specimen includes other DNA sequences encoding the same CDR3. The V gene is TRBV19, the J gene TRBJ2-7; tentative D call: TRBD2 (5 bases). Per the germline V gene, CDR1 is LNHDA and CDR2 is SQIVND (reference sequence). There are 12 residues in the CDR3. CDR3 DNA: TGTGCCAGTAGTCCTAGCTCCTACGAGCAGTACTTT. Its protein product is CASSPSSYEQYF.

Turning to this clone: The sample holds other DNA sequences that translate to the same CDR3. The rearrangement links TRBV27 to TRBJ2-7; D is unclear. The germline V and J ends were trimmed by 5 bases and 0 bases, with 8 bases remaining between them. The germline V gene encodes CDR1 MNHEY and CDR2 SMNVEV (reference sequence). The CDR3 has 13 amino acids. In DNA form, the CDR3 reads TGTGCCAGCAGTAGTAGAACCTCCTACGAGCAGTACTTC. This codes for CASSSRTSYEQYF.

Concerning this clone: Other DNA sequences in this sample translate to the same CDR3. V is TRBV27 and J is TRBJ1-6; D uncertain. Trimming took off 2 bases at V and 3 bases at J, with 5 bases between the two ends. Per germline, CDR1 MNHEY and CDR2 SMNVEV (reference sequence). The CDR3 sequence is 14 residues long. CDR3 DNA: TGTGCCAGCAGTTTACGGGACTATAATTCACCCCTCCACTTT. It encodes CASSLRDYNSPLHF.

This sequence joins TRBV5-1 and TRBJ2-3, with 7 bases fitting TRBD2. J gave up 1 base and V 1 base, and 9 bases lay outside the gene matches. This CDR3 has 17 residues. CDR1 is SGHRS, CDR2 YFSETQ, per germline. In DNA form, the CDR3 reads TGCGCCAGCAGCTTGCGCCCTAGCGGTGGGGGCACAGATACGCAGTATTTT. Its protein is CASSLRPSGGGTDTQYF.

Points on this clone: Germline and junction disagree at one end, which may indicate a read error. Other DNA sequences in this specimen translate into the identical CDR3. This chain connects TRBV7-9 to TRBJ2-5; a weak D match, TRBD2 (6 bases). The CDR3 contains 13 residues. CDR1 and CDR2 from the germline V gene are SEHNR and FQNEAQ (reference sequence). CDR3 DNA sequence: TGTGCCAGCAGTTTAGCGGTACAAGAGACCCAGTACTTC. Its protein product is CASSLAVQETQYF.

The chain employs TRBV7-6 and TRBJ2-7; a weak D match, TRBD1 (5 bases). V was cut by 1 base and J by 7 bases, with 11 bases left in between. The CDR3 contains 13 residues. From germline, CDR1 is SGHVS and CDR2 FNYEAQ. The CDR3 here is CASSLGRAEEQYF. CDR3 DNA sequence: TGTGCCAGCAGCTTAGGCAGGGCGGAAGAGCAGTACTTC.

J is TRBJ2-7 and V is TRBV9, with no clear D. The CDR3 totals 13 residues. V lost 2 bases and J lost 3, with 9 bases in between. CDR1 and CDR2 (germline): SGDLS, YYNGEE. CDR3 amino acids: CASSVNEGYEQYF. The DNA of the CDR3 is TGTGCCAGCAGCGTGAACGAAGGCTACGAGCAGTACTTC.

CDR3: CASSPDATNEKLFF. The CDR3 nucleotides read TGTGCCAGCAGTCCCGATGCCACTAATGAAAAACTGTTTTTT. V usage is TRBV28 and J usage is TRBJ1-4, with D unresolved. The V gene's germline CDR1 is MDHEN and CDR2 SYDVKM. CDR3 length: 14 residues. Trimming cost V 5 bases and J 2 bases, with 9 bases left between them.